These T cell receptor beta chains were read from a single sample in a study of tumor-infiltrating lymphocytes in primary liver carcinoma. One entry per CDR3 protein, called by TCRdb with MiXCR from the multiplex PCR reads. The data show 250,000 to 400,000 distinct CDR3 sequences, about 60% seen once. Sequenced sample: peripheral blood. These receptor sequences come from a man in his forties with primary liver carcinoma and hepatitis B virus infection. Each CDR3 is given with its conserved first and last residue. D genes are given only for firm matches. Rows may omit the clone size; those that give it use once, few, many or a size class.

J gene: TRBJ2-6; clone size: many; D gene: -; V gene: TRBV11-2; CDR3 protein: CASSVEVERDRYPGANVLTF; CDR3 DNA: TGTGCCAGCAGCGTCGAGGTAGAGCGGGACAGGTACCCGGGGGCCAACGTCCTGACTTTC
J gene: TRBJ1-3; clone size: -; D gene: TRBD1; V gene: TRBV9; CDR3 protein: CASSVYTGGLRTGNTIYF; CDR3 DNA: TGTGCCAGCAGCGTTTACACAGGGGGCTTGAGGACTGGAAACACCATATATTTT
J gene: TRBJ1-2; clone size: -; D gene: -; V gene: TRBV4-1; CDR3 protein: CASSQGGVAGRSYGYTF; CDR3 DNA: TGCGCCAGCAGCCAAGGCGGAGTAGCGGGAAGGAGCTATGGCTACACCTTC
J gene: TRBJ2-5; clone size: -; D gene: TRBD2; V gene: TRBV6-2/TRBV6-3; CDR3 protein: CAGSYGSAGAGTQYF; CDR3 DNA: TGTGCCGGCAGTTACGGATCCGCGGGAGCAGGGACCCAGTACTTC
J gene: TRBJ2-1; clone size: -; D gene: TRBD2; V gene: TRBV11-1; CDR3 protein: CASSPGTSGTSIDGQFF; CDR3 DNA: TGTGCCAGCAGCCCAGGGACTAGCGGGACCTCAATTGACGGGCAGTTCTTC
J gene: TRBJ2-3; clone size: -; D gene: TRBD2; V gene: TRBV4-1; CDR3 protein: CASSRGTSGRLGTDTQYF; CDR3 DNA: TGCGCCAGCAGCCGAGGGACTAGCGGGAGATTAGGCACAGATACGCAGTATTTT
J gene: TRBJ2-7; clone size: once; D gene: -; V gene: TRBV6-5; CDR3 protein: CASTRVVGSFEQYF; CDR3 DNA: TGTGCCAGCACCAGAGTGGTGGGAAGTTTCGAACAGTACTTC
J gene: TRBJ2-1; clone size: many; D gene: -; V gene: TRBV28; CDR3 protein: CASNPGRGTYNEQFF; CDR3 DNA: TGTGCCAGCAACCCGGGGCGGGGAACCTACAATGAGCAGTTCTTC
J gene: TRBJ2-3; clone size: -; D gene: -; V gene: TRBV2; CDR3 protein: CASRIADNTDTQYF; CDR3 DNA: TGTGCCAGCAGGATAGCGGATAACACAGATACGCAGTATTTT
J gene: TRBJ2-3; clone size: -; D gene: TRBD2; V gene: TRBV30; CDR3 protein: CAWGVWTSVDTQYF; CDR3 DNA: TGTGCCTGGGGTGTATGGACTAGCGTAGATACGCAGTATTTT
J gene: TRBJ2-1; clone size: -; D gene: -; V gene: TRBV5-4; CDR3 protein: CASSLDRLTHNEQFF; CDR3 DNA: TGTGCCAGCAGCCTAGACAGGCTGACCCACAATGAGCAGTTCTTC
J gene: TRBJ2-2; clone size: -; D gene: TRBD2; V gene: TRBV11-3; CDR3 protein: CTSSRLAGVPGELFF; CDR3 DNA: TGTACCAGCAGCCGACTAGCGGGAGTCCCCGGGGAACTGTTTTTT
J gene: TRBJ2-5; clone size: many; D gene: -; V gene: TRBV4-3; CDR3 protein: CASSQEMGARVAQYF; CDR3 DNA: TGCGCCAGCAGCCAAGAGATGGGCGCCCGGGTGGCCCAGTACTTC
J gene: TRBJ1-2; clone size: -; D gene: -; V gene: TRBV6-2/TRBV6-3; CDR3 protein: CVSCSRDSRWYTF; CDR3 DNA: TGTGTCAGCTGTTCCCGGGACTCACGGTGGTACACCTTC
J gene: TRBJ2-2; clone size: -; D gene: -; V gene: TRBV6-1; CDR3 protein: CASSEAPTSLSGELFF; CDR3 DNA: TGTGCCAGCAGTGAAGCCCCCACTAGCTTATCCGGGGAGCTGTTTTTT
J gene: TRBJ2-7; clone size: once; D gene: TRBD1; V gene: TRBV7-9; CDR3 protein: CASNIPNRGSRTYEQYF; CDR3 DNA: TGTGCCAGCAACATCCCGAACAGGGGTTCAAGGACCTACGAGCAGTACTTC
J gene: TRBJ2-7; clone size: -; D gene: -; V gene: TRBV5-4; CDR3 protein: CASSPAIGSGVFYEQYF; CDR3 DNA: TGTGCCAGCAGCCCCGCCATTGGATCGGGAGTATTCTATGAGCAGTACTTC
J gene: TRBJ2-1; clone size: few; D gene: -; V gene: TRBV14; CDR3 protein: CASSQDGSAGEQFF; CDR3 DNA: TGTGCCAGCAGCCAAGATGGAAGCGCGGGCGAGCAGTTCTTC
J gene: TRBJ1-2; clone size: once; D gene: -; V gene: TRBV11-2; CDR3 protein: CANSLSGQWGARLYCYTF; CDR3 DNA: TGTGCCAACAGCTTAAGTGGTCAGTGGGGGGCACGGCTCTATTGCTACACCTTC
J gene: TRBJ1-6; clone size: -; D gene: -; V gene: TRBV25-1; CDR3 protein: CDSKSQGYNSPLHF; CDR3 DNA: TGTGACAGCAAGTCACAGGGCTATAATTCACCCCTCCACTTT
J gene: TRBJ1-1; clone size: -; D gene: -; V gene: TRBV12-3/TRBV12-4; CDR3 protein: CTSSLRSRALEAFF; CDR3 DNA: TGTACCAGCAGTTTGAGGTCAAGGGCGCTCGAAGCTTTCTTT
J gene: TRBJ2-2; clone size: many; D gene: -; V gene: TRBV14; CDR3 protein: CASSQGQRYTGELFF; CDR3 DNA: TGTGCCAGCAGCCAAGGACAGCGATACACCGGGGAGCTGTTTTTT
J gene: TRBJ1-6; clone size: -; D gene: TRBD1; V gene: TRBV28; CDR3 protein: CASSQDRGRSPLHF; CDR3 DNA: TGTGCCAGCAGCCAGGACAGGGGGCGTTCACCCCTCCACTTT
J gene: TRBJ2-3; clone size: once; D gene: -; V gene: TRBV5-4; CDR3 protein: CASSLARQGADTQYF; CDR3 DNA: TGTGCCAGCAGCTTGGCAAGGCAGGGCGCAGATACGCAGTATTTT
J gene: TRBJ2-6; clone size: many; D gene: -; V gene: TRBV4-3; CDR3 protein: CASSQDDIRIRSGANVLTF; CDR3 DNA: TGCGCCAGCAGCCAAGATGATATCCGGATTCGCTCTGGGGCCAACGTCCTGACTTTC
J gene: TRBJ2-2; clone size: many; D gene: -; V gene: TRBV6-2/TRBV6-3; CDR3 protein: CASSYMVAGELFF; CDR3 DNA: TGTGCCAGCAGTTATATGGTGGCGGGGGAGCTGTTTTTT
J gene: TRBJ2-1; clone size: few; D gene: -; V gene: TRBV5-1; CDR3 protein: CASTPRPQSEQFF; CDR3 DNA: TGCGCCAGCACCCCGCGGCCGCAGAGTGAGCAGTTCTTC
J gene: TRBJ2-3; clone size: -; D gene: TRBD2; V gene: TRBV7-8; CDR3 protein: CASSSSIAGEGRDTQYF; CDR3 DNA: TGTGCCAGCAGCTCCTCGATAGCGGGAGAGGGGAGAGATACGCAGTATTTT
J gene: TRBJ1-6; clone size: -; D gene: TRBD1; V gene: TRBV6-2/TRBV6-3; CDR3 protein: CASSPGQYNSPLHF; CDR3 DNA: TGTGCCAGCAGCCCGGGACAGTATAATTCACCCCTCCACTTT
J gene: TRBJ1-2; clone size: -; D gene: -; V gene: TRBV12-3/TRBV12-4; CDR3 protein: CASGTSGGLNNGYTF; CDR3 DNA: TGTGCCAGCGGAACATCGGGGGGATTAAACAATGGCTACACCTTC
J gene: TRBJ2-5; clone size: -; D gene: -; V gene: TRBV7-3; CDR3 protein: CASSTSPEETQYF; CDR3 DNA: TGTGCCAGCAGCACCTCGCCAGAAGAGACCCAGTACTTC
J gene: TRBJ1-2; clone size: -; D gene: -; V gene: TRBV28; CDR3 protein: CASSPSAGAYGYTF; CDR3 DNA: TGTGCCAGCAGTCCCAGTGCAGGGGCCTATGGCTACACCTTC
J gene: TRBJ1-2; clone size: -; D gene: -; V gene: TRBV6-5; CDR3 protein: CASSHRVGNHGYTF; CDR3 DNA: TGTGCCAGCAGTCACAGGGTTGGAAACCATGGCTACACCTTC
J gene: TRBJ2-3; clone size: -; D gene: -; V gene: TRBV12-3/TRBV12-4; CDR3 protein: CTSSSRDQATTDTQYF; CDR3 DNA: TGTACCAGCAGCTCCCGCGACCAGGCCACCACAGATACGCAGTATTTT
J gene: TRBJ2-7; clone size: -; D gene: -; V gene: TRBV28; CDR3 protein: CASRDFSYEQYF; CDR3 DNA: TGTGCCAGCAGGGACTTTTCCTACGAGCAGTACTTC
J gene: TRBJ1-2; clone size: few; D gene: -; V gene: TRBV7-9; CDR3 protein: CASSKRPGTDEKPRGYTF; CDR3 DNA: TGTGCCAGCAGCAAAAGACCCGGGACGGATGAGAAACCGCGTGGCTACACCTTC
J gene: TRBJ2-7; clone size: few; D gene: TRBD1; V gene: TRBV12-3/TRBV12-4; CDR3 protein: CASSLKITDRAYEQYF; CDR3 DNA: TGTGCCAGCAGCTTGAAAATCACGGACAGGGCCTACGAGCAGTACTTC
J gene: TRBJ2-1; clone size: -; D gene: -; V gene: TRBV4-2; CDR3 protein: CASSQARDGQFF; CDR3 DNA: TGTGCCAGCAGCCAAGCTAGGGATGGGCAGTTCTTC
J gene: TRBJ2-1; clone size: -; D gene: TRBD2; V gene: TRBV11-2; CDR3 protein: CVSSETAGEGEQFF; CDR3 DNA: TGTGTCAGCAGCGAGACGGCGGGAGAGGGTGAGCAGTTCTTC
J gene: TRBJ1-4; clone size: few; D gene: -; V gene: TRBV12-3/TRBV12-4; CDR3 protein: CASSLGGGVKEKLFF; CDR3 DNA: TGTGCCAGCAGTTTAGGGGGCGGGGTGAAGGAAAAACTGTTTTTT
J gene: TRBJ2-7; clone size: many; D gene: TRBD2; V gene: TRBV6-6; CDR3 protein: CASRMTSGSYEQYF; CDR3 DNA: TGTGCCAGCAGGATGACTAGCGGCTCCTACGAGCAGTACTTC
J gene: TRBJ2-1; clone size: -; D gene: -; V gene: TRBV11-3; CDR3 protein: CASSLGIPGPPHNEQFF; CDR3 DNA: TGTGCCAGCAGCTTAGGCATACCGGGACCCCCCCACAATGAGCAGTTCTTC
J gene: TRBJ2-1; clone size: -; D gene: -; V gene: TRBV11-1; CDR3 protein: CASGDYSSSYNEQFF; CDR3 DNA: TGTGCCAGCGGCGACTATAGCTCATCCTATAATGAGCAGTTCTTC
J gene: TRBJ2-3; clone size: -; D gene: TRBD2; V gene: TRBV10-3; CDR3 protein: CAISLAGIIDTQYF; CDR3 DNA: TGTGCCATCAGTTTAGCGGGGATCATAGATACGCAGTATTTT
J gene: TRBJ2-3; clone size: once; D gene: -; V gene: TRBV4-3; CDR3 protein: CTSSHDEGGLTDTQYF; CDR3 DNA: TGCACCAGCAGCCATGATGAGGGTGGGTTGACAGATACGCAGTATTTT
J gene: TRBJ1-2; clone size: -; D gene: TRBD1; V gene: TRBV28; CDR3 protein: CASRQGVHGYIF; CDR3 DNA: TGTGCCAGCAGGCAGGGGGTCCATGGCTACATCTTC
J gene: TRBJ2-1; clone size: few; D gene: TRBD2; V gene: TRBV24-1; CDR3 protein: CATSDPLASGTYNEQFF; CDR3 DNA: TGTGCCACCAGTGACCCTCTGGCTAGCGGGACCTACAATGAGCAGTTCTTC
J gene: TRBJ2-1; clone size: -; D gene: TRBD2; V gene: TRBV11-3; CDR3 protein: CASSQTSGNEQFF; CDR3 DNA: TGTGCCAGCAGCCAGACTAGCGGGAATGAGCAGTTTTTC
J gene: TRBJ2-5; clone size: many; D gene: TRBD1; V gene: TRBV4-2; CDR3 protein: CASSRQGGETQYF; CDR3 DNA: TGTGCCAGCAGCCGACAGGGGGGAGAGACCCAGTACTTC
J gene: TRBJ2-7; clone size: -; D gene: -; V gene: TRBV6-1; CDR3 protein: CASTLFSREQYF; CDR3 DNA: TGTGCCAGTACCCTTTTCTCGCGCGAGCAGTACTTC
J gene: TRBJ2-5; clone size: -; D gene: -; V gene: TRBV5-4; CDR3 protein: CANSLAGAQETQYF; CDR3 DNA: TGTGCCAACAGCTTGGCCGGAGCCCAAGAGACCCAGTACTTC
J gene: TRBJ2-7; clone size: -; D gene: -; V gene: TRBV4-2; CDR3 protein: CASSQETGGVYEQYF; CDR3 DNA: TGTGCCAGCAGCCAAGAAACTGGCGGGGTCTACGAGCAGTACTTC
J gene: TRBJ2-1; clone size: -; D gene: TRBD2; V gene: TRBV10-3; CDR3 protein: CAIRMTSGDSYNEQFF; CDR3 DNA: TGTGCCATCAGGATGACTAGCGGGGACTCCTACAATGAGCAATTCTTC
J gene: TRBJ2-3; clone size: -; D gene: -; V gene: TRBV10-3; CDR3 protein: CAISESGNTDTQYF; CDR3 DNA: TGTGCCATCAGTGAGAGTGGCAACACAGATACGCAGTATTTT
J gene: TRBJ2-3; clone size: -; D gene: -; V gene: TRBV11-2; CDR3 protein: CASSRTCESGTQYF; CDR3 DNA: TGTGCCAGCAGCAGGACTTGCGAGTCAGGTACGCAGTACTTT
J gene: TRBJ1-4; clone size: -; D gene: -; V gene: TRBV7-9; CDR3 protein: CASTSEGGQPNEKLFF; CDR3 DNA: TGTGCCAGCACTTCCGAGGGGGGACAACCAAATGAAAAACTGTTTTTT
J gene: TRBJ2-7; clone size: -; D gene: TRBD2; V gene: TRBV6-6; CDR3 protein: CASSYIWGGGTSYEQYF; CDR3 DNA: TGTGCCAGCAGCTACATATGGGGGGGGGGAACCTCCTACGAGCAGTACTTC